The 19 T cell receptor beta chains presented below share a single source sample, sequenced in a study of neurological immune-mediated disorders. TCRdb reanalysed the 5' RACE reads using MiXCR and keeps one entry per CDR3 protein. The sample includes 60,000 or so distinct CDR3 sequences, 3% to 4% seen only once; the top ten take roughly 7%. Specimen: PBMCs. The receptors originated from a woman aged 60-70 years with multiple sclerosis.

In its sample, this clonotype was seen many times. In DNA form, the CDR3 reads TGCGCCAGCAGGGTTGGACCGTATAATTCACCCCTCCACTTT. Translated: CASRVGPYNSPLHF. The gene calls are TRBV5-1 and TRBJ1-6; D unresolved. Per the germline V gene, CDR1 is SGHRS and CDR2 is YFSETQ. The CDR3 extends over 14 amino acids. The germline V and J ends were trimmed by 5 bases and 4 bases, with 10 bases remaining between them.

This clonotype was counted between two and nine times. The chain is built from TRBV30 and TRBJ2-3; TRBD1 might be the D (6 bases). This CDR3 comprises 14 residues. V lost 5 bases, J lost 6 bases, and 18 bases lay in between. The V gene's germline CDR1 is GTSNPN and CDR2 SVGIG (reference sequence). The CDR3 loop is CAWWTNVQGDTQYF. The CDR3 nucleotides are TGTGCCTGGTGGACCAATGTTCAGGGGGATACGCAGTATTTT.

The sample holds many counts of this clonotype. The J gene is TRBJ1-2, the V gene TRBV20-1; the D gene is possibly TRBD1 (6 bases). The CDR3 totals 14 residues. Germline lookup yields CDR1 DFQATT and CDR2 SNEGSKA (reference sequence). Trimming shortened V by 0 bases and J by 5 bases, and 13 bases separated the two germline ends. The CDR3 sequence is CSARDWQGRYGYTF. In DNA, the CDR3 is TGCAGTGCTAGAGATTGGCAGGGGAGGTATGGCTACACCTTC.

This clonotype was recorded at least ten times. The rearrangement joins TRBV20-1 to TRBJ1-1; no definite D call. Germline loops: CDR1 DFQATT, CDR2 SNEGSKA (reference sequence). Trimming pared 6 bases from V and 0 bases from J, leaving 20 bases between. The CDR3 is 16 amino acids. The CDR3 DNA follows: TGCAGTGCCGACCGGTGGGCAGGAGCGGTGAACACTGAAGCTTTCTTT. It is translated as CSADRWAGAVNTEAFF.

V is TRBV29-1 and J is TRBJ2-7, with 9 bases identical to TRBD1. V was clipped by 5 bases and J by 4 bases; unmatched bases: 6. CDR1 SQVTM and CDR2 ANQGSEA come from the germline V gene. CDR3 size: 13 residues. For the CDR3, the DNA is TGCAGCGTTCGACAGGGGGGGCGTTACGAGCAGTACTTC. Its translation: CSVRQGGRYEQYF.

This clonotype was seen ten or more times. The chain has TRBV28 and TRBJ2-7; D gene uncertain. This CDR3 region has 12 residues. Per germline, CDR1 MDHEN and CDR2 SYDVKM. V lost 3 bases, J lost 7 bases, and 10 bases lay in between. CDR3 nucleotides: TGTGCCAGCAGTTTGAAGGCCCGTGAGCAGTACTTC. Amino acids: CASSLKAREQYF.

This clonotype was observed at least ten times. V usage is TRBV5-1 and J usage is TRBJ1-2; 7 bases line up with TRBD1. With V trimmed by 3 bases and J by 8 bases, 7 bases remained unmatched. The germline CDR1 and CDR2 sequences are SGHRS and YFSETQ. This CDR3 is built from 13 residues. The CDR3 nucleotides are TGCGCCAGCAGCTCCGACAGGGAGGGCGGCTACACCTTC. This codes for CASSSDREGGYTF. The variable domain in full, completed from reference TRBV5-1 and TRBJ1-2, reads KAGVTQTPRYLIKTRGQQVTLSCSPISGHRSVSWYQQTPGQGLQFLFEYFSETQRNKGNFPGRFSGRQFSNSRSEMNVSTLELGDSALYLCASSSDREGGYTFGSGTRLTVV.

This clonotype was observed many times. V gene TRBV28 combines with J gene TRBJ2-7, with TRBD2 identical over 7 bases. This CDR3 spans 13 amino acids. Germline V lookup: CDR1 MDHEN, CDR2 SYDVKM. The V gene end was trimmed by 2 bases and the J gene end by 6 bases; junction bases not matched to a gene: 4. CDR3 in amino acids: CASSLGSGGEQYF. DNA for the CDR3: TGTGCCAGCAGTTTAGGGTCGGGAGGCGAGCAGTACTTC.

This clonotype was detected many times. The chain is built from TRBV20-1 and TRBJ1-1, with 7 nucleotides matching TRBD1. CDR3 length: 12 amino acids. The germline V gene encodes CDR1 DFQATT and CDR2 SNEGSKA (reference sequence). V lost 6 bases, J lost 10 bases, and 11 bases stayed unmatched. The chain's CDR3 is CSAIPAPGGAFF. As DNA, the CDR3 is TGCAGTGCGATCCCGGCCCCAGGGGGAGCTTTCTTT.

This clonotype has at least ten counts. The chain joins TRBV7-2 to TRBJ1-4; TRBD1 is a possible D gene (5 bases). Germline V gene lookup returns CDR1 SGHTA and CDR2 FQGNSA. V dropped 4 bases and J dropped 5 bases, with 14 bases sitting between them. CDR3 length: 15 residues. CDR3 DNA: TGTGCCAGCAGCTCGTTTGGGACGGCCAATGAAAAACTGTTTTTT. Amino acid sequence: CASSSFGTANEKLFF.

This clonotype was counted between two and nine times. The V call is TRBV19, the J call TRBJ2-7; TRBD1 matches at 8 bases. The CDR3 length is 12 residues. Trimming cost V 8 bases and J 6 bases; bases outside gene matches: 6. Looked up from germline, CDR1 is LNHDA and CDR2 is SQIVND (reference sequence). The CDR3 spells CASRPGTGEQYF. CDR3 DNA: TGTGCCAGTCGCCCCGGGACAGGCGAGCAGTACTTC.

This clonotype was recorded at least ten times. This chain links TRBV7-2 with TRBJ2-7; 8 nucleotides align to TRBD1. Germline loops: CDR1 SGHTA, CDR2 FQGNSA. V shed 1 base and J 3 bases; nucleotides not matched to a gene: 5. This CDR3 spans 15 amino acids. CDR3 nucleotide sequence: TGTGCCAGCAGCTTAGTCGCAGGGGGCGGCTACGAGCAGTACTTC. Its translation: CASSLVAGGGYEQYF.

This clonotype was counted ten times or more. The chain couples TRBV20-1 to TRBJ2-7, with D perhaps given as TRBD1 or TRBD2 (5 bases each). Trimming removed 3 bases from V and 0 bases from J, with 15 bases in between. The CDR3 covers 15 residues. CDR1 is DFQATT, CDR2 SNEGSKA, per germline (reference sequence). CDR3 sequence reads: CSASATKGASYEQYF. In nucleotides, the CDR3 is TGCAGTGCTAGTGCGACTAAAGGGGCCTCCTACGAGCAGTACTTC.

This clonotype was recorded at least ten times. The CDR3 sequence: CASSLGGILAGPDIQYF. Written as DNA, the CDR3 is TGTGCCAGCAGTTTAGGCGGGATCCTAGCGGGACCCGACATTCAGTACTTC. The chain couples TRBV12-3 or TRBV12-4 to TRBJ2-4, with 9 nucleotides matching TRBD2. The CDR3 consists of 17 residues. Trimming at V came to 1 base and at J to 8 bases, leaving 12 bases not matched to a gene.

This clonotype was observed many times. The chain couples TRBV28 to TRBJ2-1; D call uncertain. This CDR3 is 14 amino acids long. Germline V gene sequence: CDR1 MDHEN, CDR2 SYDVKM. Trimming removed 2 bases at V and 3 bases at J, with 8 bases between. CDR3: CASSLGLNYNEQFF. The DNA for the CDR3 is TGTGCCAGCAGTTTAGGTCTTAACTACAATGAGCAGTTCTTC.

This clonotype was seen ten or more times. The rearrangement links TRBV11-2 to TRBJ2-3; possible D gene TRBD2, 6 bases. The germline V and J ends were trimmed by 5 bases and 2 bases, with 17 bases remaining between them. Germline assignment: CDR1 SGHAT and CDR2 FQNNGV. CDR3 length equals 16 residues. CDR3 in DNA: TGTGCCAGCAGCCCCATCTGGGGCGGGAACACAGATACGCAGTATTTT. Its translation: CASSPIWGGNTDTQYF.

In its sample, this clonotype was seen once. The chain recombines TRBV18 with TRBJ1-6; D perhaps matches TRBD1 (6 bases). V lost 4 bases to trimming and J lost 4 bases, with 8 bases between them. The CDR3 extends over 14 amino acids. Germline lookup yields CDR1 KGHSH and CDR2 LQKENI. The CDR3 spells CASSQGGYNSPLHF. The CDR3 bases are TGTGCCAGCTCACAAGGGGGGTATAATTCACCCCTCCACTTT.

This clonotype occurred many times. The V and J genes are TRBV20-1 and TRBJ1-6; unclear D gene. Per the germline V gene, CDR1 is DFQATT and CDR2 is SNEGSKA (reference sequence). The V end was cut by 3 bases, the J end by 8 bases, with 11 bases between. The CDR3 runs to 13 residues. The CDR3 region is CSARDLNDSPLHF. The CDR3 nucleotides read TGCAGTGCTAGGGACCTGAACGATTCACCCCTCCACTTT.

This clonotype was recorded many times. The chain carries TRBV6-2 or TRBV6-3 and TRBJ2-1; perhaps TRBD1 as D (5 bases). Trimming removed 6 bases from V and 9 bases from J, with 9 bases in between. Looked up from germline, CDR1 is MNHEY and CDR2 is SVGEGT. The CDR3 loop spans 11 amino acids. The CDR3 nucleotides read TGTGCCAGCAGCCAGGGCGCTGAGCAGTTCTTC. It yields the protein CASSQGAEQFF.